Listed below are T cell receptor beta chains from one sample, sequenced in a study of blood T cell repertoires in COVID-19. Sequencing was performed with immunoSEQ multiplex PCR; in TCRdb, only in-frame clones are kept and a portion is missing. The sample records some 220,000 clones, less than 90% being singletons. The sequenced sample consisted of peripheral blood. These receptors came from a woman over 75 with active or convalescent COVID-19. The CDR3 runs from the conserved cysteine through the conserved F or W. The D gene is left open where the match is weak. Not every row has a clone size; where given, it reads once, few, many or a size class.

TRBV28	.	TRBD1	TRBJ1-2	CASSPLTGGYGYTF	TGTGCCAGCAGTCCCCTGACAGGGGGCTATGGCTACACCTTC
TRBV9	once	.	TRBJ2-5	CASSQNQGSGETQYF	TGTGCCAGCAGCCAAAACCAGGGGTCCGGGGAGACCCAGTACTTC
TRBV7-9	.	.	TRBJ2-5	CASSMEAGETQYF	TGTGCCAGCAGCATGGAGGCGGGAGAGACCCAGTACTTC
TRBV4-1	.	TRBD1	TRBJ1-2	CASSPDRSYGYTF	TGCGCCAGCAGCCCGGACAGGTCCTATGGCTACACCTTC
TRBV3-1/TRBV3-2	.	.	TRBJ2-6	CASSQELGGRTGANVLTF	TGTGCCAGCAGCCAAGAGCTGGGGGGAAGGACTGGGGCCAACGTCCTGACTTTC
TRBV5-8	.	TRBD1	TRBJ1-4	CASRDRGQAEKLFF	TGTGCCAGCAGGGACAGGGGGCAGGCGGAAAAACTGTTTTTT
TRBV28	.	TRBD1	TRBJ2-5	CASTLTGLETQYF	TGTGCCAGCACCCTGACAGGGTTGGAGACCCAGTACTTC
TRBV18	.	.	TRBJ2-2	CASSPETGELFF	TGTGCCAGCTCACCAGAGACCGGGGAGCTGTTTTTT
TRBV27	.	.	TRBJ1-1	CASSSWTTEAFF	TGTGCCAGCAGTTCCTGGACTACTGAAGCTTTCTTT
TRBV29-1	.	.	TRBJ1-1	CSVDFLEAFF	TGCAGCGTTGATTTCTTGGAAGCTTTCTTT
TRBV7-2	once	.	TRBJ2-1	CASSQFGRGQFF	TGTGCCAGCAGCCAATTCGGCAGGGGGCAGTTCTTC
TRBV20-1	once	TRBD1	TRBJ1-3	CSPRTGDKGF	TGCAGTCCCAGGACAGGGGACAAAGGATTT
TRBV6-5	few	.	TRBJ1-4	CASSYSNSNEKLFF	TGTGCCAGCAGTTACTCTAACAGTAATGAAAAACTGTTTTTT
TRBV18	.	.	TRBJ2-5	CASSPLWDFATETQYF	TGTGCCAGCTCACCACTTTGGGACTTTGCTACCGAGACCCAGTACTTC
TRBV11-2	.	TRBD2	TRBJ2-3	CASTLIAGALTDTQYF	TGTGCCAGCACCTTAATCGCGGGAGCCCTCACAGATACGCAGTATTTT
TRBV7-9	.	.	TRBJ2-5	CASTSGEQETQYF	TGTGCCAGCACTTCCGGGGAACAAGAGACCCAGTACTTC
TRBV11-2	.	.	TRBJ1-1	CASSDRNTEAFF	TGTGCCAGCAGCGACAGGAACACTGAAGCTTTCTTT
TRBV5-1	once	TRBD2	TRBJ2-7	CASSLAVLAGGPPYEQYF	TGCGCCAGCAGCTTGGCCGTACTAGCGGGGGGCCCTCCTTACGAGCAGTACTTC
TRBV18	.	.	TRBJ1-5	CASSSGGKNNQPQHF	TGTGCCAGCTCCAGTGGAGGGAAGAACAATCAGCCCCAGCATTTT
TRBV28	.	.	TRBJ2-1	CASTSLTPSSYNEQFF	TGTGCCAGCACCTCTCTTACCCCGAGCTCCTACAATGAGCAGTTCTTC
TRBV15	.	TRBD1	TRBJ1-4	CATSRDVGQGNEKLFF	TGTGCCACCAGCAGAGATGTGGGACAGGGGAATGAAAAACTGTTTTTT
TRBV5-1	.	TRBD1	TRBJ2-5	CASTPDRDQETQYF	TGCGCCAGCACACCGGACAGGGACCAAGAGACCCAGTACTTC
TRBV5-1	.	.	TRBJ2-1	CASSWQGYEQFF	TGCGCCAGCAGCTGGCAGGGTTATGAGCAGTTCTTC
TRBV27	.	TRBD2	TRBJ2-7	CASRRLAGPSYEQYF	TGTGCCAGCAGACGACTAGCGGGCCCGTCCTACGAGCAGTACTTC
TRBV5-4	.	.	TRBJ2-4	CASSLAAGAPNIQYF	TGTGCCAGCAGCTTGGCCGCGGGGGCGCCAAACATTCAGTACTTC
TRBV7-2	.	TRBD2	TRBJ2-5	CASSLAVTSGQETQYF	TGTGCCAGCAGCTTAGCGGTTACTAGCGGCCAAGAGACCCAGTACTTC
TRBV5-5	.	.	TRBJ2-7	CASTPGSYEQYF	TGTGCCAGCACTCCCGGCTCCTACGAGCAGTACTTC
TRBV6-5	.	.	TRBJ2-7	CASRNSGTTYEQYF	TGTGCCAGCAGAAACTCCGGGACAACCTACGAGCAGTACTTC
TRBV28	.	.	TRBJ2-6	CASSPPGAGSGANVLTF	TGTGCCAGCAGTCCACCAGGGGCAGGCTCTGGGGCCAACGTCCTGACTTTC
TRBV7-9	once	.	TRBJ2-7	CASDAGVRQGEQYF	TGTGCCAGCGACGCGGGAGTCAGGCAGGGGGAGCAGTACTTC